One sample yielded the 10 T cell receptor beta chains listed below, sequenced in a study of identical twins. TCRdb reanalysed the 5' RACE reads using MiXCR and keeps one entry per CDR3 protein. The table shows under 350,000 distinct CDR3 sequences, with roughly 9% occurring only once. These data were also reused for a study on yellow fever vaccine responses in identical twins.

Sequencing was done on a sample of CD8+ T cells sorted from blood. The source is a woman aged 18-30 years in good health.

This rearrangement joins TRBV12-3 or TRBV12-4 to TRBJ2-3, with TRBD2 matching 9 bases. J gave up 4 bases and V 6 bases, and 8 bases lay outside the gene matches. The CDR3 totals 15 residues. The CDR3 loop is CASRELAGESDTQYF. The CDR3 DNA is TGTGCCAGCAGGGAATTAGCGGGAGAATCAGATACGCAGTATTTT.

Written as DNA, the CDR3 is TGCAGTGCCCACCCCAAGGCTCAGAGCTACGAGCAGTACTTC. Its translation is CSAHPKAQSYEQYF. The genes are TRBV20-1 and TRBJ2-7; D unclear. CDR3 length: 14 amino acids. Germline V gene lookup returns CDR1 DFQATT and CDR2 SNEGSKA (reference sequence). The V gene lost 6 bases and the J gene lost 3 bases, with 18 bases spanning the gap.

This clonotype has at least ten counts. This chain connects TRBV5-1 to TRBJ2-7; D may match TRBD1 or TRBD2 (5 bases each). From germline, CDR1 is SGHRS and CDR2 YFSETQ. V was trimmed by 4 bases and J by 3 bases, leaving 14 bases between them. CDR3 length: 14 residues. The CDR3 bases are TGCGCCAGCAGCCTGGGACCAGCCCTCTACGAGCAGTACTTC. Its protein is CASSLGPALYEQYF.

This clonotype was detected ten times or more. The chain has TRBV10-3 and TRBJ2-3; 7 bases are a match to TRBD1. The CDR3 sequence is 16 residues long. CDR1 ENHRY and CDR2 SYGVKD come from the germline V gene. V dropped 3 bases and J dropped 3; count of bases not matched to a gene: 9. CDR3 bases: TGTGCCATCAGTGACCCAACAGGGGCTGGGACAGATACGCAGTATTTT. It yields the protein CAISDPTGAGTDTQYF.

This clonotype was observed a single time. The chain links TRBV27 to TRBJ2-1; 9 bases are shared with TRBD1. V shed 3 bases, J shed 7 bases, and the junction held 4 bases outside the gene matches. Germline V gene lookup returns CDR1 MNHEY and CDR2 SMNVEV (reference sequence). CDR3 length: 14 amino acids. In nucleotides, the CDR3 is TGTGCCAGCAGTTTGGGACAGGGCAAGAATGAGCAGTTCTTC. It encodes CASSLGQGKNEQFF.

This clonotype was found a few times. This chain joins TRBV5-1 and TRBJ2-7, with 7 positions matching TRBD1. Losses at the gene ends were 4 bases for V and 6 bases for J; bases not matched to a gene: 10. CDR3 length: 14 amino acids. Looked up from germline, CDR1 is SGHRS and CDR2 is YFSETQ. CDR3 protein: CASSLWTGRGEQYF. The CDR3 coding sequence is TGCGCCAGCAGCCTGTGGACAGGAAGGGGCGAGCAGTACTTC.

The DNA for the CDR3 is TGTGCCAGCTCATTCAGGACGGGGACTAAACCCTACGAGCAGTACTTC. It yields the protein CASSFRTGTKPYEQYF. The chain combines TRBV18 with TRBJ2-7, with 7 positions matching TRBD2. The J segment lost 2 bases and the V segment lost 5 bases, leaving 12 bases of the junction unmatched. CDR1 and CDR2 (germline): KGHSH, LQKENI. This CDR3 has 16 residues.

The CDR3 loop is CAIRGGRITDTQYF. DNA for the CDR3: TGTGCCATCAGGGGGGGTCGGATCACAGATACGCAGTATTTT. V gene TRBV10-3 combines with J gene TRBJ2-3; perhaps TRBD2 as D (6 bases). Germline CDR1 reads ENHRY; CDR2 reads SYGVKD. The CDR3 totals 14 residues. The V end lost 6 bases, the J end lost 2 bases, and 12 bases lay between the germline ends.

The V gene is TRBV7-9, the J gene TRBJ2-5; D possibly corresponds to TRBD1 (6 bases). The CDR3 runs to 15 residues. Germline loops: CDR1 SEHNR, CDR2 FQNEAQ (reference sequence). Deletions cut 5 bases from V and 2 bases from J, with 15 bases between. CDR3 loop: CASSSRGRGQETQYF. In nucleotides, the CDR3 is TGTGCCAGCAGCAGCCGGGGCAGGGGACAAGAGACCCAGTACTTC. The full variable domain, rest sourced from reference TRBV7-9 and TRBJ2-5, is DTGVSQNPRHKITKRGQNVTFRCDPISEHNRLYWYRQTLGQGPEFLTYFQNEAQLEKSRLLSDRFSAERPKGSFSTLEIQRTEQGDSAMYLCASSSRGRGQETQYFGPGTRLLVL.

V and J are TRBV29-1 and TRBJ1-5; 10 nucleotides match TRBD1. The CDR3 covers 12 residues. Germline CDR1 is SQVTM and CDR2 is ANQGSEA. V lost 6 bases, J lost 6 bases, and 2 bases stayed unmatched. The CDR3 spells CSVGQGSQPQHF. The CDR3 DNA follows: TGCAGCGTGGGACAGGGGAGTCAGCCCCAGCATTTT.